This TCR beta chain was found in a study of human T cells and chemical hapten exposure. Looking at the study overall: Minor pooled library volume differences mainly drove per-sample TCR yield variation.

Turning to this clonotype: Its antigen is undetermined.

The study, taken as a whole, reports: No shift was seen in TCRs above 1 in 1000 frequency with DPC sensitization.

Using its own MiXCR run on the RACE reads, TCRdb lists one record per CDR3 protein. The sample contains under 85,000 distinct CDR3 sequences, approximately 10% of which appear only once. Specified time point: patch test 1, 2 weeks after DPC sensitization. Treatment given: therapeutic diphenylcyclopropenone sensitization with weekly scalp DPC. Every donor had alopecia and was 18 to 70 years old; all were suitable for DPC. The ends were cut back, 6 bases at V and 5 bases at J, with 16 bases in the middle. The CDR3 is 13 amino acids. The V gene's germline CDR1 is DFQATT and CDR2 SNEGSKA (reference sequence).

The sequence was obtained from a woman in her forties or fifties with alopecia areata. Some clones in this sample may be carry-over from other donors' samples. The chain carries TRBV20-1 and TRBJ1-1, with D perhaps matching TRBD1 (5 bases). Sequenced material: whole blood, taken in connection with sensitization to the hapten diphenylcyclopropenone (DPC). CDR3 DNA sequence: TGCAGTGCCCCCCTGGGGGGGAGGACTGAAGCTTTCTTT. It encodes CSAPLGGRTEAFF.